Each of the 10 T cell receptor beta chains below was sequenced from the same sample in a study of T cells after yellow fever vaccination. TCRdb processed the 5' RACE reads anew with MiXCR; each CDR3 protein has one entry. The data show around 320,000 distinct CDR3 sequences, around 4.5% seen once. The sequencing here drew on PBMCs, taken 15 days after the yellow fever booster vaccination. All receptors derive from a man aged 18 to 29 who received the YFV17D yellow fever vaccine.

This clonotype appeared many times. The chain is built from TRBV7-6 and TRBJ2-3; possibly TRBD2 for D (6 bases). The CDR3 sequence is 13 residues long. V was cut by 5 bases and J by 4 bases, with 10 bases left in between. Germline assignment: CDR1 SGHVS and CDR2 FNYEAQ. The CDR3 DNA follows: TGTGCCAGCAGCCCGACTAGAGCAGATACGCAGTATTTT. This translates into CASSPTRADTQYF.

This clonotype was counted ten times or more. This CDR3 is CSGTRDGDTEAFF. CDR3 DNA: TGCAGCGGTACCAGGGACGGGGACACTGAAGCTTTCTTT. V gene TRBV29-1 combines with J gene TRBJ1-1, with a weak D call TRBD1 (5 bases). The CDR3 spans 13 residues. Trimming removed 7 bases from V and 3 bases from J, with 15 bases in between. CDR1 and CDR2 (germline): SQVTM, ANQGSEA.

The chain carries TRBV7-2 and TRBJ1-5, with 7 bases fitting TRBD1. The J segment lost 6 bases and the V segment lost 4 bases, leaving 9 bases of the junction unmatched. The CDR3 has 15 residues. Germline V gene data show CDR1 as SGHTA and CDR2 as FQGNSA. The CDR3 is CASSSPDREGQPQHF. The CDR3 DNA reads TGTGCCAGCAGCTCCCCCGACAGGGAGGGTCAGCCCCAGCATTTT.

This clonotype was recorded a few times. This CDR3 reads CASSWVKGTDTQYF. The CDR3 nucleotides are TGTGCCAGCAGCTGGGTTAAGGGCACAGATACGCAGTATTTT. The chain is built from TRBV3-1 and TRBJ2-3; no clear D. The CDR3 runs to 14 residues. Between the trimmed V and J ends, which lost 5 bases and 1 base, there was a span of 10 bases. Germline V gene sequence: CDR1 LGHDT, CDR2 YNNKEL (reference sequence).

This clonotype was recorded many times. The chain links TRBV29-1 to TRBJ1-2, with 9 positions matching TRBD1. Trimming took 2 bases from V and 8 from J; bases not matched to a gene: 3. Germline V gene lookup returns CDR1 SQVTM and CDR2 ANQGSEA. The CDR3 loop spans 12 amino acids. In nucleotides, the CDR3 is TGCAGCGTTGAATCGACAGGGGGAGGCTACACCTTC. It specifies CSVESTGGGYTF.

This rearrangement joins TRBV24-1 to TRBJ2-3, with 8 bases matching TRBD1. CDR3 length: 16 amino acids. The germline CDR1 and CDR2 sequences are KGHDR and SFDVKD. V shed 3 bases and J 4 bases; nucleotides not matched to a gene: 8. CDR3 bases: TGTGCCACCAGTGATACTGGACAGGGAGCTCCAGATACGCAGTATTTT. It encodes CATSDTGQGAPDTQYF.

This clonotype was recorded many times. The CDR3 bases are TGCGCCAGCAGCCAAGGGAGGGACAGTCGGTGGAATGAGCAGTTCTTC. Its protein product is CASSQGRDSRWNEQFF. The V and J genes are TRBV4-3 and TRBJ2-1; the D gene is possibly TRBD1 (7 bases). V was pared by 1 base and J by 7 bases, with 17 bases between. Per the germline V gene, CDR1 is LGHNA and CDR2 is YSLEER. The length of the CDR3 is 16 residues.

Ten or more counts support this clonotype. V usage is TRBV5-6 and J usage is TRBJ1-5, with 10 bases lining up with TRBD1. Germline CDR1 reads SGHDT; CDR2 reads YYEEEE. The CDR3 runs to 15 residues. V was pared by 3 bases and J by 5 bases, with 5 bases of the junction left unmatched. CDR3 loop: CASSSWDRGYQPQHF. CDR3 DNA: TGTGCCAGCAGCTCGTGGGACAGGGGTTATCAGCCCCAGCATTTT.

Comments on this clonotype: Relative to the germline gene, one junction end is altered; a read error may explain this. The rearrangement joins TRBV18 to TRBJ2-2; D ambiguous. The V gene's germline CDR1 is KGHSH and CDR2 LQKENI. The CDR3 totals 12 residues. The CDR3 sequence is CDSSPWTGELFF. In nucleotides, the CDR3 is TGTGACAGCTCACCATGGACCGGGGAGCTGTTTTTT. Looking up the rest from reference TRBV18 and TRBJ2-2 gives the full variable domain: NAGVMQNPRHLVRRRGQEARLRCSPMKGHSHVYWYRQLPEEGLKFMVYLQKENIIDESGMPKERFSAEFPKEGPSILRIQQVVRGDSAAYFCDSSPWTGELFFGEGSRLTVL.

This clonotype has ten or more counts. CDR3: CASSFRDRPSGELFF. The CDR3 DNA sequence: TGTGCCAGCAGCTTCCGGGACAGGCCGTCCGGGGAGCTGTTTTTT. The V call is TRBV7-9, the J call TRBJ2-2; TRBD1 matches 8 bases. The CDR3 totals 15 residues. The junction had 6 bases not matched to a gene; V was cut back by 3 bases and J by 6 bases. CDR1 SEHNR and CDR2 FQNEAQ come from the germline V gene (reference sequence). The full variable domain, its missing parts supplied by reference TRBV7-9 and TRBJ2-2, is DTGVSQNPRHKITKRGQNVTFRCDPISEHNRLYWYRQTLGQGPEFLTYFQNEAQLEKSRLLSDRFSAERPKGSFSTLEIQRTEQGDSAMYLCASSFRDRPSGELFFGEGSRLTVL.